These 28 T cell receptor beta chains were all obtained from the same sample, sequenced in a study of blood T cell repertoires in COVID-19. The table came from immunoSEQ multiplex PCR; TCRdb's copy has only in-frame clones and leaves some out. Of 90,000 or so clones in the sample, about 90% were seen once. Sequenced material: peripheral blood. Receptor source: a man younger than 35 with COVID-19, enrolled during active disease.

The chain is built from TRBV2 and TRBJ1-5; the D gene is possibly TRBD1 (6 bases). Germline CDR1 is SNHLY and CDR2 is FYNNEI. V lost 4 bases, J lost 2 bases, and 15 bases lay in between. The CDR3 length is 16 residues. Here the CDR3 reads CASSARGAMGNQPQHF. DNA for the CDR3: TGTGCCAGCAGTGCGCGGGGGGCGATGGGCAATCAGCCCCAGCATTTT.

The CDR3 region has the DNA TGTGCCAGTACCCCCCGGGACAGGGGAGGTCACATTCAGTACTTC. Translation: CASTPRDRGGHIQYF. The rearrangement uses TRBV19 and TRBJ2-4, with 10 bases that match TRBD1. The V segment lost 7 bases and the J segment 8 bases; nucleotides outside the gene matches: 11. Germline V gene data show CDR1 as LNHDA and CDR2 as SQIVND (reference sequence). The CDR3 is 15 amino acids.

V gene TRBV2 combines with J gene TRBJ2-3; no definite D call. The germline gives CDR1 SNHLY, CDR2 FYNNEI. The CDR3 contains 14 residues. V lost 1 base and J 2 bases, leaving 7 bases between the germline ends. The CDR3: CASSEGLDTDTQYF. The CDR3, as DNA: TGTGCCAGCAGTGAAGGGCTAGACACAGATACGCAGTATTTT.

The chain is built from TRBV7-6 and TRBJ2-7; 9 bases agree with TRBD2. The CDR3 has 15 residues. CDR1 and CDR2 (germline): SGHVS, FNYEAQ. Trimming removed 1 base from V and 4 bases from J; junction bases left unmatched: 5. CDR3 in DNA: TGTGCCAGCAGCTTAGGCGCTAGCGGGATTTACGAGCAGTACTTC. Encoded protein: CASSLGASGIYEQYF.

The rearrangement uses TRBV30 and TRBJ2-7, with a possible D match to TRBD1 (6 bases). V was pared by 2 bases and J by 5 bases, with 19 bases between. CDR3 length: 15 residues. Germline V gene data show CDR1 as GTSNPN and CDR2 as SVGIG (reference sequence). CDR3 DNA sequence: TGTGCCTGGAGTCTTATGGGGGCGGTGAAGAACGAGCAGTACTTC. It specifies CAWSLMGAVKNEQYF.

J is TRBJ2-3 and V is TRBV10-3; 7 bases align to TRBD2. Trimming cost V 8 bases and J 3 bases; bases outside gene matches: 5. Looked up from germline, CDR1 is ENHRY and CDR2 is SYGVKD. This CDR3 is 13 amino acids long. The CDR3 sequence: CAIEPGGTDTQYF. CDR3 in DNA: TGTGCCATCGAGCCGGGAGGTACAGATACGCAGTATTTT.

The chain is built from TRBV5-1 and TRBJ1-2, with 10 bases fitting TRBD1. Germline assignment: CDR1 SGHRS and CDR2 YFSETQ. The CDR3 has 16 amino acids. The V and J ends lost 0 bases and 4 bases, in that order; junction bases with no gene match: 6. This CDR3 is CASSLGRQGARYGYTF. DNA for the CDR3: TGCGCCAGCAGCTTGGGCAGACAGGGGGCCCGCTATGGCTACACCTTC. The entire variable domain, with the rest obtained from reference TRBV5-1 and TRBJ1-2, is as follows: KAGVTQTPRYLIKTRGQQVTLSCSPISGHRSVSWYQQTPGQGLQFLFEYFSETQRNKGNFPGRFSGRQFSNSRSEMNVSTLELGDSALYLCASSLGRQGARYGYTFGSGTRLTVV.

V is TRBV5-6 and J is TRBJ1-5; 10 bases agree with TRBD1. This CDR3 has 16 residues. V was pared by 2 bases and J by 5 bases, with 7 bases of the junction left unmatched. Germline assignment: CDR1 SGHDT and CDR2 YYEEEE. The CDR3 is CASSFSGTGDYQPQHF. For the CDR3, the DNA is TGTGCCAGCAGCTTTTCCGGGACAGGGGATTATCAGCCCCAGCATTTT.

The genes are TRBV18 and TRBJ2-7; 10 bases fit TRBD2. CDR3 length equals 15 residues. Germline V gene lookup returns CDR1 KGHSH and CDR2 LQKENI. Trimming cost V 2 bases and J 3 bases; bases outside gene matches: 4. The CDR3 loop reads CASSPEREGFYEQYF. The DNA for the CDR3 is TGTGCCAGCTCACCAGAGCGGGAGGGATTCTACGAGCAGTACTTC.

The V and J genes are TRBV7-9 and TRBJ2-7; weak D call: TRBD2 (5 bases). The CDR3 consists of 14 residues. In germline, CDR1 is SEHNR, CDR2 FQNEAQ (reference sequence). V shed 3 bases and J shed 3 bases, with 12 bases lying between them. In DNA form, the CDR3 reads TGTGCCAGCAGCTTGGGGAGTTTCGGCTACGAGCAGTACTTC. Encoded protein: CASSLGSFGYEQYF.

The J gene is TRBJ1-2, the V gene TRBV9; 7 bases agree with TRBD1. The CDR3 has 13 residues. CDR1 is SGDLS, CDR2 YYNGEE, per germline. The V and J ends lost 6 bases and 2 bases, in that order; junction bases with no gene match: 4. This CDR3 reads CASNRDSNYGYTF. The CDR3 DNA reads TGTGCCAGCAACCGGGACAGCAACTATGGCTACACCTTC.

The chain employs TRBV19 and TRBJ2-1; D may be TRBD2 (6 bases). Germline loops: CDR1 LNHDA, CDR2 SQIVND (reference sequence). Trimming left V 6 bases short and J 3 bases short, with 12 bases between. The CDR3 covers 14 residues. In nucleotides, the CDR3 is TGTGCCAGTAGCGAGGGACTCCTCTACAATGAGCAGTTCTTC. It yields the protein CASSEGLLYNEQFF. Variable domain in full (rest from reference TRBV19 and TRBJ2-1): DGGITQSPKYLFRKEGQNVTLSCEQNLNHDAMYWYRQDPGQGLRLIYYSQIVNDFQKGDIAEGYSVSREKKESFPLTVTSAQKNPTAFYLCASSEGLLYNEQFFGPGTRLTVL.

V and J are TRBV15 and TRBJ2-7; perhaps TRBD1 as D (5 bases). Trimming removed 7 bases at V and 1 base at J, with 17 bases between. There are 15 residues in the CDR3. Germline V gene sequence: CDR1 LNHNV, CDR2 YYDKDF (reference sequence). The CDR3 spells CATTTGRVLSYEQYF. CDR3 bases: TGTGCCACCACGACGGGCAGGGTCCTTTCCTACGAGCAGTACTTC.

The chain has TRBV6-5 and TRBJ2-3, with D perhaps TRBD1 (8 bases). Trimming took off 6 bases at V and 5 bases at J, with 12 bases between the two ends. CDR3 length equals 13 residues. CDR1 is MNHEY, CDR2 SVGAGI, per germline. This CDR3 reads CASRQGGVDTQYF. DNA for the CDR3: TGTGCCAGCAGACAGGGGGGGGTAGATACGCAGTATTTT.

In this sample, this clone turned up once. The rearrangement joins TRBV29-1 to TRBJ2-5; D possibly corresponds to TRBD2 (7 bases). The CDR3 covers 16 residues. In germline, CDR1 is SQVTM, CDR2 ANQGSEA. The V end was cut by 0 bases, the J end by 5 bases, with 19 bases between. CDR3 amino acids: CSVEEISGEGWETQYF. CDR3 sequence (DNA): TGCAGCGTTGAAGAAATTTCAGGGGAGGGATGGGAGACCCAGTACTTC.

The genes are TRBV5-6 and TRBJ2-1; 8 positions agree with TRBD1. Germline-derived CDR1 and CDR2 are SGHDT and YYEEEE. V was pared by 2 bases and J by 3 bases, with 4 bases of the junction left unmatched. The CDR3 has 15 amino acids. The CDR3 DNA reads TGTGCCAGCAGCTTTAGACAGGGGAGCTACAATGAGCAGTTCTTC. It encodes CASSFRQGSYNEQFF.

This rearrangement joins TRBV30 to TRBJ1-2; TRBD1 matches 7 bases. Germline CDR1 and CDR2: GTSNPN and SVGIG (reference sequence). Trimming at V came to 4 bases and at J to 6 bases, leaving 5 bases not matched to a gene. The CDR3 spans 12 residues. CDR3 sequence: CAWTTGAHGYTF. The CDR3 coding sequence is TGTGCCTGGACTACAGGGGCGCATGGCTACACCTTC.

This clone appeared once. V usage is TRBV5-5 and J usage is TRBJ2-7; 9 nucleotides agree with TRBD1. V shed 4 bases, J shed 0 bases, and the junction held 20 bases outside the gene matches. From germline, CDR1 is SGHKS and CDR2 YYEKEE (reference sequence). The CDR3 spans 20 residues. The CDR3 region is CASSGDRALFKSSVSYEQYF. The CDR3 coding sequence is TGTGCCAGCAGCGGGGACAGGGCCCTATTTAAAAGCTCTGTCTCCTACGAGCAGTACTTC.

This chain links TRBV5-1 with TRBJ2-7, with D maybe TRBD1 (6 bases). V shed 4 bases and J shed 8 bases, with 22 bases lying between them. The CDR3 runs to 15 residues. Per the germline V gene, CDR1 is SGHRS and CDR2 is YFSETQ. CDR3 nucleotides: TGCGCCAGCAGCATCCCCGGGACAACAAGTGACAAGCAGTACTTC. Protein product: CASSIPGTTSDKQYF.

V gene TRBV21-1 combines with J gene TRBJ2-2; no DNA check was done on the table's D call, TRBD2. TRBV21-1 constitutes a pseudogene. The length of the CDR3 is 18 residues. The CDR3 loop is CASSKRARHSANTGELFF. The CDR3 DNA reads TGTGCCAGCAGCAAGAGGGCAAGACACTCCGCGAACACCGGGGAGCTGTTTTTT.

This clone was observed a single time. CDR3 nucleotides: TGTGCCAGCAGTTTATCGGGGGGTCGGGGCTACACCTTC. This encodes CASSLSGGRGYTF. This sequence joins TRBV27 and TRBJ1-2; possibly TRBD1 for D (5 bases). The V gene's germline CDR1 is MNHEY and CDR2 SMNVEV (reference sequence). The CDR3 is 13 residues long. The ends were cut back, 0 bases at V and 8 bases at J, with 10 bases in the middle.

J is TRBJ2-7 and V is TRBV7-8; 8 nucleotides align to TRBD2. Germline loops: CDR1 SGHVS, CDR2 FQNEAQ. V trimming: 1 base; J trimming: 0 bases; junction bases outside the gene matches: 5. The CDR3 runs to 16 residues. CDR3 loop: CASSLEGGRRSYEQYF. The DNA for the CDR3 is TGTGCCAGCAGCTTAGAGGGCGGGAGGCGCTCCTACGAGCAGTACTTC.

The chain employs TRBV6-5 and TRBJ2-7, with TRBD1 matching 7 bases. Germline loops: CDR1 MNHEY, CDR2 SVGAGI. The CDR3 loop spans 15 amino acids. V gave up 0 bases and J gave up 2 bases; unmatched junction bases: 4. This CDR3 is CASSYSGTEPYEQYF. The DNA for the CDR3 is TGTGCCAGCAGTTACTCAGGGACAGAGCCCTACGAGCAGTACTTC.

The chain links TRBV27 to TRBJ2-7; possible D gene TRBD2, 6 bases. CDR1 is MNHEY, CDR2 SMNVEV, per germline (reference sequence). The CDR3 contains 11 residues. The V end lost 7 bases, the J end lost 4 bases, and 8 bases lay between the germline ends. The CDR3 coding sequence is TGTGCCAGCATCCGGGGGTACGAGCAGTACTTC. This encodes CASIRGYEQYF.

This chain links TRBV7-2 with TRBJ2-7; D may be TRBD1 (6 bases). V was pared by 4 bases and J by 4 bases, with 14 bases between. The CDR3 totals 14 residues. CDR1 SGHTA and CDR2 FQGNSA come from the germline V gene. In DNA, the CDR3 is TGTGCCAGCAGCTCGACCCGGACAGTGTACGAGCAGTACTTC. It yields the protein CASSSTRTVYEQYF.

The chain joins TRBV6-6 to TRBJ1-5; D ambiguous. Trimming pared 4 bases from V and 7 bases from J, leaving 8 bases between. Per the germline V gene, CDR1 is MNHNY and CDR2 is SVGAGI (reference sequence). The CDR3 consists of 12 residues. CDR3 residues: CASSSSAQPQHF. The CDR3 region has the DNA TGTGCCAGCAGTTCCAGCGCCCAGCCCCAGCATTTT.

This chain uses TRBV15 with TRBJ1-2, with 10 bases identical to TRBD1. Germline V gene sequence: CDR1 LNHNV, CDR2 YYDKDF (reference sequence). This CDR3 has 19 residues. V lost 1 base and J lost 0; bases outside the gene matches: 11. This chain's CDR3 is CATSRGLRTGGTANYGYTF. The CDR3, as DNA: TGTGCCACCAGCAGAGGCCTTAGGACAGGGGGGACAGCTAACTATGGCTACACCTTC.

The chain's CDR3 is CASGGQGAQAFF. The CDR3 DNA is TGTGCCAGCGGGGGACAGGGGGCCCAAGCTTTCTTT. The chain has TRBV6-4 and TRBJ1-1, with 12 bases fitting TRBD1. The CDR3 consists of 12 residues. The germline CDR1 and CDR2 sequences are MRHNA and SNTAGT. V lost 8 bases to trimming and J lost 9 bases; unmatched junction nucleotides: 4.